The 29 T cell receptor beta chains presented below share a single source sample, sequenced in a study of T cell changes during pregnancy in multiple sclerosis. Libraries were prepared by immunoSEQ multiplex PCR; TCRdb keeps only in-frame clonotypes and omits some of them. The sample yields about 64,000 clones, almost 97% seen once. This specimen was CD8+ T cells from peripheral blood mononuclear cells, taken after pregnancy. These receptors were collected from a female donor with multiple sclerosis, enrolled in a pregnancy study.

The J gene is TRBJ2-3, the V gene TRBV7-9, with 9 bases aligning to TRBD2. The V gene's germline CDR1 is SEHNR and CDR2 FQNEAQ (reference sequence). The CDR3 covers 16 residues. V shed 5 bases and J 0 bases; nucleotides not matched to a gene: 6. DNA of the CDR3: TGTGCCAGCAGCCCAAGACTAGCGGCTAGCACAGATACGCAGTATTTT. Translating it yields CASSPRLAASTDTQYF.

The CDR3 protein is CASGWDSSYEQYF. CDR3 in DNA: TGTGCCAGCGGCTGGGACAGTTCCTACGAGCAGTACTTC. V and J are TRBV28 and TRBJ2-7, with TRBD1 matching 7 bases. Per germline, CDR1 MDHEN and CDR2 SYDVKM. Trimming removed 8 bases from V and 1 base from J; junction bases left unmatched: 5. The CDR3 spans 13 residues. Full variable domain (outside the CDR3, taken from reference TRBV28 and TRBJ2-7): DVKVTQSSRYLVKRTGEKVFLECVQDMDHENMFWYRQDPGLGLRLIYFSYDVKMKEKGDIPEGYSVSREKKERFSLILESASTNQTSMYLCASGWDSSYEQYFGPGTRLTVT.

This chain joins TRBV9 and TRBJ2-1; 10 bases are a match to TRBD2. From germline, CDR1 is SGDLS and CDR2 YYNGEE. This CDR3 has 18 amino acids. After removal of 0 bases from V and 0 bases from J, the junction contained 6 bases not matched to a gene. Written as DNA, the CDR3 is TGTGCCAGCAGCGTAGAAGCGGGAGGGCCGGCCTCCTACAATGAGCAGTTCTTC. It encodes CASSVEAGGPASYNEQFF.

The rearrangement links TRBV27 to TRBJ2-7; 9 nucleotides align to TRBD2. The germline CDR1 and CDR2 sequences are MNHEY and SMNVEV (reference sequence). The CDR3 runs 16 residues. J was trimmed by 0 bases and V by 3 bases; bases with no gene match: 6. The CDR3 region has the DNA TGTGCCAGCAGTTTGTCGCTAGCGGGGCTCTCCTACGAGCAGTACTTC. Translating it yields CASSLSLAGLSYEQYF.

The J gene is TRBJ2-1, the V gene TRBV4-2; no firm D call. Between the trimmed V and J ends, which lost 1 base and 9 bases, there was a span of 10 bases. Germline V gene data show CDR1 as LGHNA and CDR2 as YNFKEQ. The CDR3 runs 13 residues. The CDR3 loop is CASSQVQWSEQFF. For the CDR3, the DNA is TGTGCCAGCAGCCAAGTTCAGTGGAGTGAGCAGTTCTTC.

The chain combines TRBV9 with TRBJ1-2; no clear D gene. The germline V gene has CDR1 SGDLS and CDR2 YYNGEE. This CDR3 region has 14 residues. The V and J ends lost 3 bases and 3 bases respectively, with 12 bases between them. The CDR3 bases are TGTGCCAGCAGCGCCCTACAGATGGACTATGGCTACACCTTC. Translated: CASSALQMDYGYTF.

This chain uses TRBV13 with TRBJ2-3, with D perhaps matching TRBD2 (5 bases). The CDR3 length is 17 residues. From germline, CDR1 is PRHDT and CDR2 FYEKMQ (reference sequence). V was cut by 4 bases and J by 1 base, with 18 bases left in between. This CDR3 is CASSSGLDQSGTDTQYF. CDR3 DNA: TGTGCCAGCAGCTCCGGACTGGATCAGTCCGGCACAGATACGCAGTATTTT.

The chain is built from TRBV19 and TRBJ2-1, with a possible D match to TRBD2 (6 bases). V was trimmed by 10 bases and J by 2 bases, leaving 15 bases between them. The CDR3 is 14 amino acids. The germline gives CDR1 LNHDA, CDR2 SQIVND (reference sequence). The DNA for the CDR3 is TGTGCCACCTCAGGGACTTCGGCCTACAATGAGCAGTTCTTC. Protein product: CATSGTSAYNEQFF.

The CDR3 loop is CASSRPGQSYGYTF. The CDR3 DNA reads TGTGCCAGCAGTCGACCAGGACAGAGCTATGGCTACACCTTC. The V gene is TRBV28, the J gene TRBJ1-2, with D perhaps matching TRBD1 (6 bases). Germline CDR1 reads MDHEN; CDR2 reads SYDVKM. The CDR3 is 14 amino acids. V was trimmed by 5 bases and J by 4 bases, leaving 14 bases between them.

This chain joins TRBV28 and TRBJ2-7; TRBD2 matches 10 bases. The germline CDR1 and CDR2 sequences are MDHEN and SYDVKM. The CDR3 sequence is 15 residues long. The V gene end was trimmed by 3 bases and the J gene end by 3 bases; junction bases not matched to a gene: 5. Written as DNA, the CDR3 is TGTGCCAGCAGTTTTGGTAGGACTAGCGGCTACGAGCAGTACTTC. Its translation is CASSFGRTSGYEQYF.

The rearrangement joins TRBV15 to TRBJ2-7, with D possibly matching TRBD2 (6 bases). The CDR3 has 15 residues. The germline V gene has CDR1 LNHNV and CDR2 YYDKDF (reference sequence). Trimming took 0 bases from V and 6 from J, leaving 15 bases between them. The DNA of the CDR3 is TGTGCCACCAGCAGAGATCCCGGGTACGGGGGCGAGCAGTACTTC. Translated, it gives CATSRDPGYGGEQYF.

CDR3 bases: TGTGCCAGCAGCTTAGATGGGCGGGACCCCGCCAATGAGCAGTTCTTC. This translates into CASSLDGRDPANEQFF. The J gene is TRBJ2-1, the V gene TRBV11-3, with TRBD2 as a possible D gene (6 bases). The V end was cut by 0 bases, the J end by 6 bases, with 15 bases between. CDR1 is SGHNT and CDR2 is YENEEA in the germline V gene. The CDR3 extends over 16 amino acids. The variable domain in full, completed from reference TRBV11-3 and TRBJ2-1, reads EAGVVQSPRYKIIEKKQPVAFWCNPISGHNTLYWYLQNLGQGPELLIRYENEEAVDDSQLPKDRFSAERLKGVDSTLKIQPAELGDSAVYLCASSLDGRDPANEQFFGPGTRLTVL.

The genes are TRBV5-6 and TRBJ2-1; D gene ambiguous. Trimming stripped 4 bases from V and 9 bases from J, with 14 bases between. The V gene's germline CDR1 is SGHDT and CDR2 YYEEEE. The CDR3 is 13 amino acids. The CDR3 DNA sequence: TGTGCCAGCAGCCTAGACGATGGCCCTGAGCAGTTCTTC. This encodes CASSLDDGPEQFF.

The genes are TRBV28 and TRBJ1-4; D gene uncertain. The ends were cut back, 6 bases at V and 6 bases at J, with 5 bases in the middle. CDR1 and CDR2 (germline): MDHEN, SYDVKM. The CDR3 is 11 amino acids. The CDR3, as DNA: TGTGCCAGCAGACTCCATGAAAAACTGTTTTTT. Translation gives CASRLHEKLFF.

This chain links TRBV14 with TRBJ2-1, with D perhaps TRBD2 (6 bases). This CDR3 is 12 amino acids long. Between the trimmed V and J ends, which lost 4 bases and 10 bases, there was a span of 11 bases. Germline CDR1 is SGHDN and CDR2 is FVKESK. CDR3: CASSPGVGEQFF. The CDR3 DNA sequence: TGTGCCAGCAGCCCGGGGGTGGGAGAGCAGTTCTTC.

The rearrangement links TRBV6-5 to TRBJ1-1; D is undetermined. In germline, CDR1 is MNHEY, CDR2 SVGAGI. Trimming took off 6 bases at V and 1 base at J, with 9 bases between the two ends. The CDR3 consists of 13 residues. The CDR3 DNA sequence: TGTGCCAGCAGCCACGACAAGAACACTGAAGCTTTCTTT. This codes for CASSHDKNTEAFF.

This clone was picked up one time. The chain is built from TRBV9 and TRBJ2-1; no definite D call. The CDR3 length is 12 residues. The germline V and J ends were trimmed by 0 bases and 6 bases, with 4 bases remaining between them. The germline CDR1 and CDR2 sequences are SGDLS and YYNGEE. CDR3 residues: CASSVGSNEQFF. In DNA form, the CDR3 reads TGTGCCAGCAGCGTAGGGAGCAATGAGCAGTTCTTC. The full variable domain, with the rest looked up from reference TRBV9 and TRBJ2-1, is DSGVTQTPKHLITATGQRVTLRCSPRSGDLSVYWYQQSLDQGLQFLIQYYNGEERAKGNILERFSAQQFPDLHSELNLSSLELGDSALYFCASSVGSNEQFFGPGTRLTVL.

The CDR3 region is CASSAGGTDTQYF. The DNA for the CDR3 is TGTGCCAGCAGCGCGGGGGGTACAGATACGCAGTATTTT. This chain uses TRBV9 with TRBJ2-3; the match to TRBD2 covers 7 bases. Germline V gene sequence: CDR1 SGDLS, CDR2 YYNGEE. This CDR3 contains 13 residues. V lost 3 bases, J lost 3 bases, and 1 base stayed unmatched.

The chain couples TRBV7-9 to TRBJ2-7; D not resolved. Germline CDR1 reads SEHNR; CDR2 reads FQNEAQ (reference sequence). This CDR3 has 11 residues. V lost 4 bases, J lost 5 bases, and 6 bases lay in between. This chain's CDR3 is CASSSRDEQYF. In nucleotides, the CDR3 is TGTGCCAGCAGCTCCCGGGACGAGCAGTACTTC.

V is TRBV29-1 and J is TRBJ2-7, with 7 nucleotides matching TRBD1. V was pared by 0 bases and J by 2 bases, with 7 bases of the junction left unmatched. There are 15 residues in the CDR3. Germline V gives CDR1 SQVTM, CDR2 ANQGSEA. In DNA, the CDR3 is TGCAGCGTTGAAGAAACTCGACAGGGAACCTACGAGCAGTACTTC. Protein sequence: CSVEETRQGTYEQYF.

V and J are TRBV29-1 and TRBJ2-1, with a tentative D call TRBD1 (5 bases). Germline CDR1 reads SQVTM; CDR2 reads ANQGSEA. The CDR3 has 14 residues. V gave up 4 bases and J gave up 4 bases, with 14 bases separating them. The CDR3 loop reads CSVVWGAGYNEQFF. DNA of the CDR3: TGCAGCGTTGTCTGGGGCGCCGGGTACAATGAGCAGTTCTTC.

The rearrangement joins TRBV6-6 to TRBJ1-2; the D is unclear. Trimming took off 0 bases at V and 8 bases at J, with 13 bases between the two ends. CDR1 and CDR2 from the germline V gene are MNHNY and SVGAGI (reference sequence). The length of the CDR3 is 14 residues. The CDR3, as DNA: TGTGCCAGCAGTTACTCGACCCCGGCCGGGGGCTACACCTTC. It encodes CASSYSTPAGGYTF.

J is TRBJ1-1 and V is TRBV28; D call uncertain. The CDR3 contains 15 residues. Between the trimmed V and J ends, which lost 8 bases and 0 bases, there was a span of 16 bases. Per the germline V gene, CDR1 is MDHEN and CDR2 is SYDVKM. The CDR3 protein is CASSSEQSMNTEAFF. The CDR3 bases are TGTGCCAGCTCTTCCGAACAGAGTATGAACACTGAAGCTTTCTTT.

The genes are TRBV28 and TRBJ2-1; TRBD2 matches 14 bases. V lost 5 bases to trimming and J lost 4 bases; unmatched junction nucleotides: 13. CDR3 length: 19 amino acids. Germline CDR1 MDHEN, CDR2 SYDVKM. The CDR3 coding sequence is TGTGCCAGCAGTCCCGGACTAGCGGGAGGTTCGATTCGATACAATGAGCAGTTCTTC. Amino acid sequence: CASSPGLAGGSIRYNEQFF.

CDR3 in DNA: TGTGCCAGCAGTTATGGAGGCAATCAGCCCCAGCATTTT. Its protein is CASSYGGNQPQHF. The chain is built from TRBV6-6 and TRBJ1-5, with no clear D. The CDR3 contains 13 residues. Between the trimmed V and J ends, which lost 3 bases and 2 bases, there was a span of 5 bases. Germline V CDR1 and CDR2: MNHNY, SVGAGI (reference sequence).

Written as DNA, the CDR3 is TGTGCCAGCAGCTTCTCAGGCAGGGGGATTAACAGCTACACCTTC. Its protein is CASSFSGRGINSYTF. The chain joins TRBV11-3 to TRBJ1-2; TRBD1 matches at 7 bases. The germline V gene has CDR1 SGHNT and CDR2 YENEEA. The CDR3 consists of 15 residues. With V trimmed by 3 bases and J by 9 bases, 13 bases remained unmatched.

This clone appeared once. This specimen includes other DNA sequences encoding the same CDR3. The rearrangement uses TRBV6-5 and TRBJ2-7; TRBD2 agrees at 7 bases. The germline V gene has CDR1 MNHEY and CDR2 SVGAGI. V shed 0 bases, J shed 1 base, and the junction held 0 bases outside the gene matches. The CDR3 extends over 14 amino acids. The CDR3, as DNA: TGTGCCAGCAGTTACTCGGGGGGGTCCTACGAGCAGTACTTC. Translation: CASSYSGGSYEQYF.

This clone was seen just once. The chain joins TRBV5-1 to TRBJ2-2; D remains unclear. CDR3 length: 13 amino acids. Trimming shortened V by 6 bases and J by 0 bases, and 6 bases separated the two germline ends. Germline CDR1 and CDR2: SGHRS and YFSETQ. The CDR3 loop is CASTKTNTGELFF. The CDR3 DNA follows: TGCGCCAGCACCAAAACGAACACCGGGGAGCTGTTTTTT. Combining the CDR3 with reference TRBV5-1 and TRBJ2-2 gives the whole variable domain KAGVTQTPRYLIKTRGQQVTLSCSPISGHRSVSWYQQTPGQGLQFLFEYFSETQRNKGNFPGRFSGRQFSNSRSEMNVSTLELGDSALYLCASTKTNTGELFFGEGSRLTVL.

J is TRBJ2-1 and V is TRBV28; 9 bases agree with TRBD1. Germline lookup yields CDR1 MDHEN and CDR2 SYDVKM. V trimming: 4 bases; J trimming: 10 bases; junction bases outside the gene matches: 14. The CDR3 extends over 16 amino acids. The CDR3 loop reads CASSSLEGQGRQEQFF. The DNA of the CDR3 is TGTGCCAGCAGTTCCCTAGAGGGACAGGGTAGGCAGGAGCAGTTCTTC.